The entry that follows covers one TCR beta chain sequence. The count of this clone is one. The specificity of this receptor is unknown. Per-nucleotide qualities are absent, and no much larger clonotype sits a single base away. This specimen comes from a study of blood T cell repertoires in COVID-19 (dated by TCRdb to 2020 to 2022). With respect to the entire study: The collaborator samples originated in the United States, Italy and Spain and spanned the acute and convalescent phases of COVID-19. The prospective study material was composed of cDNA or gDNA derived from T cells, B-cell-depleted T cells, or PBMCs. Deeply sampled blood TCRbeta repertoires from subjects exposed to, actively infected with, or recovered from COVID-19 were included in the dataset. The repertoires were made available in a free public database intended to serve as a resource for research on the immune response to SARS-CoV-2. Samples came from the ongoing ImmuneRACE study (first 160 participants) plus 1,254 subjects from 6 global collaborators. A de-identified subject ID, COVID-19 status, age in years and sex were almost always included in the sample metadata. HLA class I and class II types, where available, came from metadata supplied by the sample provider rather than from assay-based typing.

The paper as a whole reports these results and caveats: The amount of clinical and demographic metadata varied by source and participant and was provided uncurated.

TCRbeta CDR3 regions were amplified from genomic DNA using the immunoSEQ Assay, a bias-controlled multiplex PCR. The published analysis was carried out like this. The number of nucleated cells in each sample was estimated from the amplification of reference gene primers within the assay. To quantify the absolute abundance of each unique TCRbeta CDR3 rearrangement, sequence reads were collapsed and filtered. For each sample, productive Simpson clonality was calculated as the square root of Simpson's diversity index across productive rearrangements. Imported from immuneACCESS, the table was reduced by TCRdb to in-frame sequences with V and J called. These copies leave out some clones; in studies compared against another copy, an unresolved V gene accounts for under half, and the cause of the remainder is not known. That table furnishes V, J and clone size, whereas the DNA furnished D and trimming. The sample table contains approximately 210,000 clones; only one count was recorded for approximately 81% of them. The ten largest clones add up to more than 9% of the sample.

One collaborating source in Seattle enrolled patients while the patients were actively infected and followed the patients over time throughout the course of disease. Collaborating institutions collected whole blood in K2EDTA tubes following their own protocols. For TCRbeta analysis, collaborators shipped samples in one of three forms: frozen whole blood, isolated PBMCs, or DNA extracted from either of those sample types. Inclusive of the bounding cysteine and phenylalanine, the CDR3 is 15 residues long. Of all the DNA, just the CDR3 is kept, 45 bases in frame from base 1. Based on the germline V gene (reference sequence), the CDR1 and CDR2 sequences are SGHNT and YYREEE. At the junction V is shortened by 4 bases and J by 6 bases; bases outside the gene matches: 5.

The rearrangement joined TRBV5-4 to TRBJ1-4, with 11 central nucleotides matching TRBD1. The sequencing input was peripheral blood. The TCR sequence derives from a woman older than 75 with COVID-19, enrolled during active disease. The CDR3 loop reads CASSKDRGHDEKLFF. The DNA is TGTGCCAGCAGCAAGGACAGGGGGCACGATGAAAAACTGTTTTTT.